The rows below give T cell receptor beta chains drawn from one sample of a study of T cells in Graves' hyperthyroidism and ophthalmopathy. MiXCR, run by TCRdb on the multiplex PCR reads, gives a single entry per CDR3 protein. The sample records around 620,000 distinct CDR3 sequences, 15% to 20% being singletons. The sample was blood. The receptors come from a woman under 40 with Graves' hyperthyroidism. The CDR3 runs from the conserved cysteine through the conserved F or W. Fields, in order: CDR3 length, clone size, V gene, D gene, J gene, CDR3 protein, CDR3 DNA. A D gene is named only where the DNA matches it firmly. Clone sizes are given selectively: once, few, many, or a class where the clone is expanded.

len: 15
abundance: NA
v_gene: TRBV20-1
d_gene: NA
j_gene: TRBJ1-1
CDR3aa: CSATAGTRANTDAFF
CDR3nt: TGCAGTGCTACTGCAGGGACAAGGGCGAACACTGACGCTTTCTTT

len: 15
abundance: few
v_gene: TRBV6-5
d_gene: TRBD1
j_gene: TRBJ2-1
CDR3aa: CASSYLGQGHNEQFF
CDR3nt: TGTGCCAGCAGTTACTTGGGACAGGGGCACAATGAGCAGTTCTTC

len: 13
abundance: few
v_gene: TRBV15
d_gene: TRBD1
j_gene: TRBJ1-4
CDR3aa: CATRRQGHEKLFF
CDR3nt: TGTGCCACCAGGCGACAGGGGCATGAAAAACTGTTTTTT

len: 14
abundance: many
v_gene: TRBV10-3
d_gene: NA
j_gene: TRBJ1-1
CDR3aa: CAIRRDKRYTEAFF
CDR3nt: TGTGCCATTCGACGGGATAAACGTTACACTGAAGCTTTCTTT

len: 14
abundance: few
v_gene: TRBV7-9
d_gene: NA
j_gene: TRBJ2-1
CDR3aa: CASSLRDRYNEQFF
CDR3nt: TGTGCCAGCAGCTTAAGGGACCGTTACAATGAGCAGTTCTTC

len: 15
abundance: NA
v_gene: TRBV20-1
d_gene: TRBD1
j_gene: TRBJ2-7
CDR3aa: CSASDGTGSHYEQYF
CDR3nt: TGCAGTGCTAGTGACGGGACAGGGTCCCACTACGAGCAGTACTTC

len: 13
abundance: NA
v_gene: TRBV12-3/TRBV12-4
d_gene: NA
j_gene: TRBJ1-2
CDR3aa: CASSEGFYYGYTF
CDR3nt: TGTGCCAGCAGCGAGGGATTCTACTATGGCTACACCTTC

len: 15
abundance: NA
v_gene: TRBV11-3
d_gene: TRBD2
j_gene: TRBJ2-2
CDR3aa: CASTPGTSGTGELFF
CDR3nt: TGTGCCAGCACACCCGGGACTAGCGGCACCGGGGAGCTGTTTTTT

len: 14
abundance: many
v_gene: TRBV6-1
d_gene: TRBD1
j_gene: TRBJ2-5
CDR3aa: CASSRGTGEETQYF
CDR3nt: TGTGCCAGCAGTCGGGGGACAGGGGAAGAGACCCAGTACTTC

len: 13
abundance: many
v_gene: TRBV3-1
d_gene: NA
j_gene: TRBJ1-1
CDR3aa: CASSQTQGGSSFF
CDR3nt: TGTGCCAGCAGCCAAACACAGGGAGGAAGTTCTTTCTTT

len: 16
abundance: NA
v_gene: TRBV7-9
d_gene: NA
j_gene: TRBJ2-7
CDR3aa: CASSQSTGTQAYEQYF
CDR3nt: TGTGCCAGCAGCCAATCAACCGGGACACAGGCCTACGAGCAGTACTTC

len: 17
abundance: NA
v_gene: TRBV20-1
d_gene: NA
j_gene: TRBJ2-6
CDR3aa: CSARDLVRNSGANVLTF
CDR3nt: TGCAGTGCTAGAGATCTGGTCAGAAACTCTGGGGCCAACGTCCTGACTTTC

len: 14
abundance: NA
v_gene: TRBV20-1
d_gene: TRBD1
j_gene: TRBJ2-7
CDR3aa: CSLTQGARSYEQYF
CDR3nt: TGCAGTCTTACACAGGGGGCCCGCTCCTACGAGCAGTACTTC

len: 16
abundance: NA
v_gene: TRBV6-1
d_gene: NA
j_gene: TRBJ2-1
CDR3aa: CASSEFSREMYDEQFF
CDR3nt: TGTGCCAGCAGTGAGTTCTCCCGGGAGATGTACGATGAGCAGTTCTTC

len: 15
abundance: NA
v_gene: TRBV5-1
d_gene: TRBD1
j_gene: TRBJ1-1
CDR3aa: CASSLERTGQTEAFF
CDR3nt: TGCGCCAGCAGCTTGGAACGGACAGGGCAGACTGAAGCTTTCTTT

len: 13
abundance: NA
v_gene: TRBV6-1
d_gene: TRBD1
j_gene: TRBJ1-1
CDR3aa: CASNLQGGTEAFF
CDR3nt: TGTGCCAGCAATTTACAGGGGGGTACTGAAGCTTTCTTT

len: 14
abundance: NA
v_gene: TRBV20-1
d_gene: NA
j_gene: TRBJ2-3
CDR3aa: CSAEGNRNTDTQYF
CDR3nt: TGCAGTGCTGAGGGGAATCGGAACACAGATACGCAGTATTTT

len: 17
abundance: many
v_gene: TRBV6-5
d_gene: NA
j_gene: TRBJ1-5
CDR3aa: CASSYPSVRVGDQPQHF
CDR3nt: TGTGCCAGCAGTTACCCGAGTGTGCGGGTTGGGGATCAGCCCCAGCATTTT

len: 12
abundance: many
v_gene: TRBV30
d_gene: NA
j_gene: TRBJ1-1
CDR3aa: CAWTDLGFQAFF
CDR3nt: TGTGCCTGGACCGACCTGGGGTTCCAAGCTTTCTTT

len: 17
abundance: few
v_gene: TRBV20-1
d_gene: NA
j_gene: TRBJ1-4
CDR3aa: CSARAVEARRTNEKLFF
CDR3nt: TGCAGTGCTAGAGCCGTCGAGGCCCGTCGGACTAATGAAAAACTGTTTTTT

len: 16
abundance: NA
v_gene: TRBV5-1
d_gene: TRBD2
j_gene: TRBJ2-5
CDR3aa: CASSWTSGITQETQYF
CDR3nt: TGCGCCAGCAGCTGGACTAGCGGGATAACCCAAGAGACCCAGTACTTC

len: 15
abundance: NA
v_gene: TRBV28
d_gene: TRBD2
j_gene: TRBJ2-7
CDR3aa: CASSPWGGSVSVQYF
CDR3nt: TGTGCCAGCAGCCCCTGGGGAGGGAGTGTGTCTGTGCAGTACTTC

len: 12
abundance: NA
v_gene: TRBV9
d_gene: NA
j_gene: TRBJ1-1
CDR3aa: CASSVGRRKAFF
CDR3nt: TGTGCCAGCAGCGTAGGGCGGAGAAAAGCTTTCTTT

len: 15
abundance: NA
v_gene: TRBV5-1
d_gene: NA
j_gene: TRBJ1-5
CDR3aa: CASSPGGTSNQPQHF
CDR3nt: TGCGCCAGCAGCCCCGGGGGTACTAGCAATCAGCCCCAGCATTTT

len: 13
abundance: many
v_gene: TRBV7-9
d_gene: NA
j_gene: TRBJ2-7
CDR3aa: CASSPSGLGEQYF
CDR3nt: TGTGCCAGCAGCCCATCTGGATTGGGCGAGCAGTACTTC

len: 17
abundance: many
v_gene: TRBV5-5
d_gene: NA
j_gene: TRBJ1-3
CDR3aa: CASSLRVAGFSGNTIYF
CDR3nt: TGTGCCAGCAGCTTGCGTGTCGCCGGCTTCTCTGGAAACACCATATATTTT

len: 14
abundance: many
v_gene: TRBV3-1
d_gene: TRBD1
j_gene: TRBJ1-1
CDR3aa: CASSPQGLYTEAFF
CDR3nt: TGTGCCAGCAGCCCACAGGGGTTGTATACTGAAGCTTTCTTT

len: 19
abundance: NA
v_gene: TRBV7-9
d_gene: TRBD2
j_gene: TRBJ2-7
CDR3aa: CASSTWTSGRIMGAYEQYF
CDR3nt: TGTGCCAGCAGCACGTGGACTAGCGGGAGGATTATGGGCGCCTACGAGCAGTACTTC

len: 16
abundance: many
v_gene: TRBV6-1
d_gene: TRBD2
j_gene: TRBJ2-1
CDR3aa: CASSYEGGRTFGEQFF
CDR3nt: TGTGCCAGCAGTTACGAGGGCGGGAGGACCTTCGGTGAGCAGTTCTTC

len: 15
abundance: few
v_gene: TRBV7-9
d_gene: NA
j_gene: TRBJ1-5
CDR3aa: CASSFGVYSNQPQHF
CDR3nt: TGTGCCAGCAGCTTTGGAGTCTATAGCAATCAGCCCCAGCATTTT

len: 17
abundance: NA
v_gene: TRBV3-1
d_gene: TRBD2
j_gene: TRBJ2-3
CDR3aa: CASSQERGAGDGDTQYF
CDR3nt: TGTGCCAGCAGCCAAGAGAGAGGAGCGGGAGACGGAGATACGCAGTATTTT

len: 15
abundance: few
v_gene: TRBV20-1
d_gene: NA
j_gene: TRBJ2-7
CDR3aa: CSADSGRASSYEQYF
CDR3nt: TGCAGTGCTGACAGCGGCCGGGCTAGCTCCTACGAGCAGTACTTC

len: 13
abundance: few
v_gene: TRBV27
d_gene: TRBD2
j_gene: TRBJ2-7
CDR3aa: CASGSGGDYEQYF
CDR3nt: TGTGCCAGCGGGAGTGGGGGGGACTACGAGCAGTACTTC

len: 15
abundance: few
v_gene: TRBV9
d_gene: TRBD2
j_gene: TRBJ2-7
CDR3aa: CASSPWSGSSNEQYF
CDR3nt: TGTGCCAGCAGCCCCTGGAGCGGGAGCTCAAACGAGCAGTACTTC

len: 15
abundance: NA
v_gene: TRBV18
d_gene: NA
j_gene: TRBJ1-2
CDR3aa: CASSPSGGRSYGYTF
CDR3nt: TGTGCCAGCTCACCATCGGGGGGAAGGAGCTATGGCTACACCTTC

len: 13
abundance: many
v_gene: TRBV2
d_gene: NA
j_gene: TRBJ2-5
CDR3aa: CASSVPRGETQYF
CDR3nt: TGTGCCAGCAGTGTCCCCAGGGGAGAGACCCAGTACTTC

len: 19
abundance: many
v_gene: TRBV20-1
d_gene: TRBD2
j_gene: TRBJ2-5
CDR3aa: CSARRHGTSGRATQETQYF
CDR3nt: TGCAGTGCTAGACGCCACGGGACTAGCGGGAGGGCCACCCAAGAGACCCAGTACTTC

len: 15
abundance: NA
v_gene: TRBV7-9
d_gene: NA
j_gene: TRBJ1-3
CDR3aa: CASSLARYSGNTIYF
CDR3nt: TGTGCCAGCAGCTTAGCACGGTACTCTGGAAACACCATATATTTT

len: 13
abundance: NA
v_gene: TRBV29-1
d_gene: NA
j_gene: TRBJ2-7
CDR3aa: CSVEVVPYNEQYF
CDR3nt: TGCAGCGTTGAAGTAGTTCCCTACAATGAGCAGTACTTC

len: 13
abundance: few
v_gene: TRBV12-5
d_gene: NA
j_gene: TRBJ2-7
CDR3aa: CASGSGQLYEQYF
CDR3nt: TGTGCTAGTGGATCTGGACAACTATACGAGCAGTACTTC

len: 13
abundance: few
v_gene: TRBV29-1
d_gene: NA
j_gene: TRBJ1-4
CDR3aa: CSVGTGLREKLFF
CDR3nt: TGCAGCGTCGGTACAGGGCTGAGGGAAAAACTGTTTTTT

len: 15
abundance: NA
v_gene: TRBV11-2
d_gene: NA
j_gene: TRBJ1-6
CDR3aa: CASGLHRDNNPPLHF
CDR3nt: TGTGCCAGCGGACTCCACCGGGACAATAATCCACCCCTCCACTTT

len: 12
abundance: NA
v_gene: TRBV28
d_gene: NA
j_gene: TRBJ1-1
CDR3aa: CASSLTVFEAFF
CDR3nt: TGTGCCAGCAGTCTTACAGTTTTTGAAGCTTTCTTT

len: 15
abundance: many
v_gene: TRBV12-3/TRBV12-4
d_gene: NA
j_gene: TRBJ2-1
CDR3aa: CASSIRGTLHNEQFF
CDR3nt: TGTGCCAGCTCGATCCGGGGAACCCTCCACAATGAGCAGTTCTTC

len: 12
abundance: many
v_gene: TRBV3-1
d_gene: NA
j_gene: TRBJ2-5
CDR3aa: CASSPTLGLLYF
CDR3nt: TGTGCCAGCAGCCCTACCCTCGGACTATTGTACTTC

len: 17
abundance: NA
v_gene: TRBV6-2/TRBV6-3
d_gene: NA
j_gene: TRBJ2-2
CDR3aa: CASSLARDPSRSGELFF
CDR3nt: TGTGCCAGCAGTCTGGCCCGGGACCCGTCTCGTTCCGGGGAGCTGTTTTTT

len: 15
abundance: many
v_gene: TRBV5-1
d_gene: NA
j_gene: TRBJ2-7
CDR3aa: CASSLIPGQSYEQYF
CDR3nt: TGCGCCAGCAGCTTGATCCCCGGACAGTCCTACGAGCAGTACTTC

len: 13
abundance: many
v_gene: TRBV18
d_gene: NA
j_gene: TRBJ1-1
CDR3aa: CASSPGRGTEAFF
CDR3nt: TGTGCCAGCTCACCGGGGCGGGGCACTGAAGCTTTCTTT

len: 14
abundance: NA
v_gene: TRBV6-2/TRBV6-3
d_gene: NA
j_gene: TRBJ2-2
CDR3aa: CASSYAAGTGELFF
CDR3nt: TGTGCCAGCAGTTACGCGGCGGGGACCGGGGAGCTGTTTTTT

len: 15
abundance: NA
v_gene: TRBV6-1
d_gene: NA
j_gene: TRBJ1-5
CDR3aa: CASSGYRESGQPQHF
CDR3nt: TGTGCCAGCAGCGGGTACAGGGAGAGCGGTCAGCCCCAGCATTTT

len: 15
abundance: NA
v_gene: TRBV27
d_gene: TRBD2
j_gene: TRBJ2-3
CDR3aa: CASSRTSGRVDTQYF
CDR3nt: TGTGCCAGCAGCCGGACTAGCGGGAGGGTAGATACGCAGTATTTT

len: 15
abundance: many
v_gene: TRBV6-5
d_gene: TRBD1
j_gene: TRBJ1-3
CDR3aa: CASSYDRGSGNTIYF
CDR3nt: TGTGCCAGCAGTTACGACAGGGGCTCAGGAAACACCATATATTTT

len: 13
abundance: NA
v_gene: TRBV9
d_gene: TRBD1
j_gene: TRBJ2-5
CDR3aa: CASSRTGDETQYF
CDR3nt: TGTGCCAGCAGCCGGACAGGGGACGAGACCCAGTACTTC

len: 14
abundance: many
v_gene: TRBV5-1
d_gene: TRBD2
j_gene: TRBJ2-7
CDR3aa: CASSMTSGSYEQYF
CDR3nt: TGCGCCAGCAGCATGACTAGCGGGAGCTACGAGCAGTACTTC